The text below deals with one TCR beta chain. Its antigen is not identified. This sample is part of a study of metastatic and nonmetastatic thyroid tumors. In the study overall: Peripheral blood and tumor or nodule samples from malignant and benign thyroid patients were compared. Study-wide points: The reported finding was significantly higher TCR beta diversity in malignant thyroid tumors relative to benign nodules, in blood and tumor.

Authors' data handling: In papillary thyroid cancer, a distant-metastasis classifier was built using CDR3 differences across clinicopathological groups. MiXCR reprocessed the PCR reads for TCRdb. It is TCRdb's table, rather than the study itself, that gives the V and J calls and clone size. The profile shows approximately 30,000 clones, over 12% of them singletons. Thyroid surgery was preceded by no treatment in any patient. This CDR3 has 16 amino acids. V was clipped by 4 bases and J by 6 bases, with 21 bases between them. Germline loops: CDR1 SGHAT, CDR2 FQNNGV. This TCR was sampled from a male donor with papillary thyroid cancer or a benign thyroid nodule (not recorded which). Some clones in this sample may be carry-over from other donors' samples. Sequencing was carried out using blood. J is TRBJ2-5 and V is TRBV11-2; weak D call: TRBD1 (5 bases). This CDR3 reads CASSSSDSGILKTQYF. The CDR3 region has the DNA TGTGCCAGCAGCTCATCGGATTCAGGGATCTTGAAGACCCAGTACTTC.